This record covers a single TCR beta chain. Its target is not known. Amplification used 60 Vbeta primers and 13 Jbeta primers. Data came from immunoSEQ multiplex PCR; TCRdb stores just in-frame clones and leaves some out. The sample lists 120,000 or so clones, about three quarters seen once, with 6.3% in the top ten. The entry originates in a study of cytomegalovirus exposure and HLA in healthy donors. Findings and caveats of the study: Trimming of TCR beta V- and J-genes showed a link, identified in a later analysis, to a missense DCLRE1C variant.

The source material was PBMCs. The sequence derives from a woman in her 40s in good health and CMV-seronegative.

Written as DNA, the CDR3 is TGCGCCAGCAGCTCGGACAGGTTGGACACTGAAGCTTTCTTT. Amino acids: CASSSDRLDTEAFF. J is TRBJ1-1 and V is TRBV5-1; 7 nucleotides match TRBD1. The CDR3 length is 14 residues. Germline V CDR1 and CDR2: SGHRS, YFSETQ. Trimming removed 3 bases from V and 3 bases from J; junction bases left unmatched: 5.